One and the same sample provided the 20 T cell receptor beta chains below, sequenced in a study of spatial heterogeneity in lung cancer. TCRdb re-called the 5' RACE reads with MiXCR, one entry per CDR3 protein. The data hold roughly 39,000 distinct CDR3 sequences, with approximately 7% observed a single time. Specified time point: sample taken at primary tumor resection. Unsorted whole RNA samples from tumor, nontumor lung or frozen PBMC were sequenced. Sequenced here: PBMCs, sampled at surgery. These receptor sequences come from a female donor with early-stage non-small cell lung cancer.

The table lists this clonotype with a few counts. J is TRBJ1-4 and V is TRBV7-9, with no clear D. V dropped 6 bases and J dropped 15 bases, with 17 bases sitting between them. The CDR3 is 12 residues long. Germline V gene lookup returns CDR1 SEHNR and CDR2 FQNEAQ (reference sequence). The CDR3 DNA is TGTGCCAGCAGATCCGGAGCCGGGCGGATGTTTTTT. Translated, it gives CASRSGAGRMFF.

This clonotype was counted only a few times. This sequence joins TRBV7-9 and TRBJ2-3, with a weak D call TRBD2 (5 bases). The CDR3 runs to 14 residues. Trimming shortened V by 5 bases and J by 2 bases, and 11 bases separated the two germline ends. Germline V CDR1 and CDR2: SEHNR, FQNEAQ (reference sequence). This chain's CDR3 is CASSLLGNTDTQYF. In DNA form, the CDR3 reads TGTGCCAGCAGCCTACTAGGGAACACAGATACGCAGTATTTT.

This clonotype was seen a few times. The rearrangement joins TRBV20-1 to TRBJ1-5, with no clear D. The CDR3 runs to 17 residues. The V gene's germline CDR1 is DFQATT and CDR2 SNEGSKA (reference sequence). V was trimmed by 0 bases and J by 1 base, leaving 16 bases between them. The CDR3 coding sequence is TGCAGTGCTAGAGATTCGGAGGTGGGTGTAAGCAATCAGCCCCAGCATTTT. Residues: CSARDSEVGVSNQPQHF.

This clonotype was seen a handful of times. The chain links TRBV5-1 to TRBJ1-3; D ambiguous. CDR3 length: 12 amino acids. CDR1 and CDR2 from the germline V gene are SGHRS and YFSETQ. V dropped 1 base and J dropped 4 bases, with 3 bases sitting between them. The DNA for the CDR3 is TGCGCCAGCAGCTTGCCAGGAAACACCATATATTTT. This gives the protein CASSLPGNTIYF.

The rearrangement joins TRBV11-2 to TRBJ2-1; 14 nucleotides line up with TRBD2. The germline CDR1 and CDR2 sequences are SGHAT and FQNNGV. Trimming cost V 5 bases and J 8 bases; bases outside gene matches: 8. The CDR3 contains 16 residues. The chain's CDR3 is CASSERLAGGPHEQFF. The CDR3 DNA reads as TGTGCCAGCAGCGAACGACTAGCGGGGGGGCCCCATGAGCAGTTCTTC.

This clonotype was counted at least ten times. CDR3 protein: CASSSGGQGSNQPQHF. The CDR3 DNA follows: TGTGCCAGCAGTTCGGGTGGACAGGGAAGCAATCAGCCCCAGCATTTT. The chain carries TRBV5-4 and TRBJ1-5, with 8 nucleotides matching TRBD1. CDR3 length: 16 residues. The germline gives CDR1 SGHNT, CDR2 YYREEE (reference sequence). Losses at the gene ends were 5 bases for V and 1 base for J; bases not matched to a gene: 8.

In this sample, this clonotype turned up many times. The chain combines TRBV5-1 with TRBJ2-5; 7 nucleotides line up with TRBD2. The germline V gene encodes CDR1 SGHRS and CDR2 YFSETQ. The CDR3 is made up of 14 amino acids. J lost 3 bases, V lost 3 bases, and 5 bases had no gene match. The CDR3 nucleotides read TGCGCCAGCAGCTCCAGCGGGACGGAAGAGACCCAGTACTTC. Translated, it gives CASSSSGTEETQYF.

J is TRBJ2-1 and V is TRBV3-1, with a weak D call TRBD2 (6 bases). Germline values: CDR1 LGHDT, CDR2 YNNKEL (reference sequence). V was trimmed by 3 bases and J by 0 bases, leaving 12 bases between them. The CDR3 is 16 residues long. The CDR3 region has the DNA TGTGCCAGCAGCCACGGGGGTGGCAGCTCCTACAATGAGCAGTTCTTC. This encodes CASSHGGGSSYNEQFF.

This clonotype appeared many times. The rearrangement links TRBV11-2 to TRBJ2-5; D is perhaps TRBD2 (6 bases). V was clipped by 1 base and J by 4 bases, with 10 bases between them. This CDR3 is built from 14 residues. CDR1 SGHAT and CDR2 FQNNGV come from the germline V gene. CDR3 loop: CASSLGGAVETQYF. The CDR3 DNA reads TGTGCCAGCAGCTTAGGCGGGGCCGTAGAGACCCAGTACTTC.

This clonotype has ten or more counts. The J gene is TRBJ2-1, the V gene TRBV5-1, with 12 bases aligning to TRBD2. Germline assignment: CDR1 SGHRS and CDR2 YFSETQ. The V segment lost 2 bases and the J segment 0 bases; nucleotides outside the gene matches: 9. The length of the CDR3 is 19 residues. The CDR3 loop is CASSFSTSGGSPSYNEQFF. CDR3 DNA: TGCGCCAGCAGCTTCTCGACTAGCGGGGGTTCCCCCTCCTACAATGAGCAGTTCTTC.

This clonotype was observed many times. The V call is TRBV5-1, the J call TRBJ2-1; no clear D gene. The V gene's germline CDR1 is SGHRS and CDR2 YFSETQ. Trimming stripped 2 bases from V and 5 bases from J, with 11 bases between. CDR3 length: 14 residues. This chain's CDR3 is CASSLRSGNNEQFF. As DNA, the CDR3 is TGCGCCAGCAGCTTACGGAGTGGGAACAATGAGCAGTTCTTC.

This chain uses TRBV18 with TRBJ2-3; unclear D gene. This CDR3 is built from 13 residues. V shed 2 bases and J shed 7 bases, with 10 bases lying between them. CDR1 KGHSH and CDR2 LQKENI come from the germline V gene. The CDR3: CASSPVTRNTQYF. CDR3 bases: TGTGCCAGCTCACCAGTCACGAGGAATACGCAGTATTTT.

In this sample, this clonotype turned up many times. The CDR3 DNA reads as TGTGCCAGCAGCCCCCGGGGAGCGGGGGGGCCCACGGGCAATGAGCAGTTCTTC. Its protein product is CASSPRGAGGPTGNEQFF. The chain carries TRBV9 and TRBJ2-1, with 10 bases aligning to TRBD2. CDR1 is SGDLS and CDR2 is YYNGEE in the germline V gene. The CDR3 contains 18 residues. With 4 bases clipped from V and 6 bases from J, the junction kept 16 bases outside the gene matches.

There are a few counts of this clonotype. The chain carries TRBV11-2 and TRBJ1-4; TRBD1 matches 7 bases. V lost 4 bases to trimming and J lost 4 bases; unmatched junction nucleotides: 12. Looked up from germline, CDR1 is SGHAT and CDR2 is FQNNGV. The CDR3 length is 17 residues. CDR3 DNA sequence: TGTGCCAGCAGCTCAGAATACCGGACAGGCGATAATGAAAAACTGTTTTTT. Amino acid sequence: CASSSEYRTGDNEKLFF.

V gene TRBV12-3 or TRBV12-4 combines with J gene TRBJ2-1; a possible D gene is TRBD2 (5 bases). V lost 6 bases and J lost 6, with 12 bases in between. CDR3 length: 13 amino acids. CDR3 in DNA: TGTGCCAGCAGGAACGGGAACCTCAATGAGCAGTTCTTC. Translating it yields CASRNGNLNEQFF.

This clonotype was picked up a small number of times. The V call is TRBV10-3, the J call TRBJ1-1; a possible D gene is TRBD1 (5 bases). The ends were cut back, 3 bases at V and 1 base at J, with 12 bases in the middle. This CDR3 is built from 15 residues. The germline V gene encodes CDR1 ENHRY and CDR2 SYGVKD. As DNA, the CDR3 is TGTGCCATCAGTGAAGGGGCCAAAAAGAACACTGAAGCTTTCTTT. This sequence encodes CAISEGAKKNTEAFF.

This clonotype appeared many times. The chain is built from TRBV3-1 and TRBJ2-3; D is ambiguous. In germline, CDR1 is LGHDT, CDR2 YNNKEL (reference sequence). With 4 bases removed from V and 7 bases from J, the gap between germline ends came to 18 bases. The CDR3 is 15 residues long. The CDR3 region has the DNA TGTGCCAGCAGCCCCACGGGTCTCAATACCAATACGCAGTATTTT. It translates to CASSPTGLNTNTQYF.

At least ten counts were recorded for this clonotype. This chain connects TRBV5-1 to TRBJ1-3, with D hard to call. This CDR3 is 15 amino acids long. Trimming stripped 0 bases from V and 4 bases from J, with 11 bases between. CDR1 SGHRS and CDR2 YFSETQ come from the germline V gene. CDR3 sequence: CASSLAGNDGNTIYF. The DNA of the CDR3 is TGCGCCAGCAGCTTGGCGGGGAACGACGGAAACACCATATATTTT.

This clonotype was seen more than once but under ten times. The V and J genes are TRBV4-3 and TRBJ2-4, with TRBD2 as a possible D gene (6 bases). Trimming removed 0 bases at V and 13 bases at J, with 13 bases between. Germline CDR1 and CDR2: LGHNA and YSLEER. The CDR3 has 13 amino acids. This CDR3 reads CASSQDITGLQYF. The CDR3 DNA is TGCGCCAGCAGCCAAGATATCACGGGACTGCAGTACTTC.

This clonotype was detected only a few times. The chain links TRBV28 to TRBJ1-2; D call uncertain. This CDR3 region has 13 residues. Trimming took off 1 base at V and 4 bases at J, with 7 bases between the two ends. In germline, CDR1 is MDHEN, CDR2 SYDVKM. CDR3 sequence (DNA): TGTGCCAGCAGTTTATTCCAGTCCTATGGCTACACCTTC. Protein sequence: CASSLFQSYGYTF.